This TCR beta chain was found in a study of PD-1 blockade in classical Hodgkin lymphoma. Findings and caveats of the study: Whereas CD4+ TCR diversity had risen significantly by C4D1, CD8+ TCR diversity had not. For complete responders, baseline diversity was comparable to that of newly diagnosed patients.

CDR1 is MDHEN, CDR2 SYDVKM, per germline. CDR3 length: 14 residues. V gave up 6 bases and J gave up 3 bases, with 15 bases separating them. Documented time point: cycle 4 day 1 (C4D1), after 6 weeks of nivolumab. Every patient was affected by relapse after autologous stem cell transplantation, while exposure to brentuximab vedotin was not uniform. This clone came up once. Its cognate antigen is unknown. The data were produced by immunoSEQ multiplex PCR, yet TCRdb's version contains in-frame clones alone and is incomplete. Of about 90,000 clones detected, 83% appear once; the ten largest clones hold 15% to 20%.

The TCR was taken from a human donor with classical Hodgkin lymphoma. Specimen: peripheral blood mononuclear cells (PBMCs), collected before the fourth cycle of nivolumab. The rearrangement joins TRBV28 to TRBJ2-7; tentative D call: TRBD1 (6 bases). CDR3 nucleotides: TGTGCCAGCAGGCCCACAGGGCGCGGCTACGAGCAGTACTTC. It specifies CASRPTGRGYEQYF.